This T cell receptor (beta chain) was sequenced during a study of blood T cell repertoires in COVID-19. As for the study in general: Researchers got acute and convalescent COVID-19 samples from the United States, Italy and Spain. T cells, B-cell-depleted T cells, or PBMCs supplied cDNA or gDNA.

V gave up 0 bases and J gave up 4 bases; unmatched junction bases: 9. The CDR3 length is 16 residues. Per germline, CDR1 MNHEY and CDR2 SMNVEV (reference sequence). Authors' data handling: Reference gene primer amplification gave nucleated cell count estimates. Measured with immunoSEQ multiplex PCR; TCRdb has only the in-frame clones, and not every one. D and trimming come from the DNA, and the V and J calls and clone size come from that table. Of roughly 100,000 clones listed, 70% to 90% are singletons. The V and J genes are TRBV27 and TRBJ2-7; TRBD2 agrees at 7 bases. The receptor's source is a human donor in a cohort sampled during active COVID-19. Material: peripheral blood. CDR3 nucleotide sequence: TGTGCCAGCAGTTTATCAGTGTCGCTAGCGGATTACGAGCAGTACTTC. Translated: CASSLSVSLADYEQYF.